Each of the 16 T cell receptor beta chains below was sequenced from the same sample in a study of cytomegalovirus exposure and HLA in healthy donors. Primers: 60 Vbeta forward and 13 Jbeta reverse. Data came from immunoSEQ multiplex PCR; TCRdb stores just in-frame clones and leaves some out. The table shows approximately 140,000 clones, with almost 85% occurring only once. The sample comprised PBMCs. Receptors originate from a boy aged 2 to 10 in good health and CMV-seronegative.

The chain uses TRBV10-3 and TRBJ2-5; D not resolved. The CDR3 totals 13 residues. Trimming shortened V by 3 bases and J by 0 bases, and 5 bases separated the two germline ends. The germline V gene encodes CDR1 ENHRY and CDR2 SYGVKD. CDR3 DNA: TGTGCCATCAGTGAAGACAACCAAGAGACCCAGTACTTC. It translates to CAISEDNQETQYF.

This clone was counted once. A junction end diverges from the germline sequence, so it may reflect a read error. The chain has TRBV7-2 and TRBJ2-7; 9 bases fit TRBD2. There are 15 residues in the CDR3. Germline V gene lookup returns CDR1 SGHTA and CDR2 FQGNSA. DNA of the CDR3: TGTGCCAGCAGCTTAGGCGGGGCGGGGGGGTACGAGCGGTACTTC. Its protein is CASSLGGAGGYERYF.

CDR3 sequence reads: CASSQGQGLGYTF. For the CDR3, the DNA is TGTGCCAGCAGTCAAGGACAGGGTCTGGGCTACACCTTC. The chain joins TRBV6-5 to TRBJ1-2, with TRBD1 identical over 8 bases. This CDR3 contains 13 residues. J gave up 8 bases and V 5 bases, and 7 bases lay outside the gene matches. Germline V gene data show CDR1 as MNHEY and CDR2 as SVGAGI.

The chain links TRBV15 to TRBJ2-5; TRBD1 agrees at 8 bases. The CDR3 consists of 16 residues. V gave up 0 bases and J gave up 6 bases; unmatched junction bases: 9. Germline lookup yields CDR1 LNHNV and CDR2 YYDKDF (reference sequence). The CDR3 sequence: CATSRDVQGALKTQYF. In DNA, the CDR3 is TGTGCCACCAGCAGAGATGTGCAGGGGGCTCTGAAGACCCAGTACTTC.

The V call is TRBV4-1, the J call TRBJ2-5; 9 positions match TRBD1. CDR1 is MGHRA and CDR2 is YSYEKL in the germline V gene. The V gene end was trimmed by 3 bases and the J gene end by 2 bases; junction bases not matched to a gene: 4. The CDR3 runs to 15 residues. The CDR3 region is CASSQGQGPQETQYF. CDR3 nucleotide sequence: TGCGCCAGCAGCCAGGGACAGGGTCCTCAAGAGACCCAGTACTTC.

The chain uses TRBV27 and TRBJ2-2, with 9 positions matching TRBD1. The CDR3 has 16 amino acids. The germline CDR1 and CDR2 sequences are MNHEY and SMNVEV (reference sequence). The V gene end was trimmed by 6 bases and the J gene end by 0 bases; junction bases not matched to a gene: 5. CDR3 amino acids: CASRGDRAPNTGELFF. The CDR3 DNA reads TGTGCCAGCAGGGGGGACAGGGCTCCGAACACCGGGGAGCTGTTTTTT.

V and J are TRBV9 and TRBJ1-4; 9 nucleotides agree with TRBD1. In germline, CDR1 is SGDLS, CDR2 YYNGEE. Trimming removed 4 bases from V and 7 bases from J; junction bases left unmatched: 8. The CDR3 is made up of 15 amino acids. This CDR3 is CASSRRGQGTEKLFF. The CDR3 DNA sequence: TGTGCCAGCAGCCGCCGGGGACAGGGTACTGAAAAACTGTTTTTT.

V and J are TRBV6-1 and TRBJ2-7; no clear D. The V and J ends lost 0 bases and 5 bases respectively, with 14 bases between them. The V gene's germline CDR1 is MNHNS and CDR2 SASEGT. The CDR3 covers 15 residues. CDR3 coding DNA: TGTGCCAGCAGTGAAGCCCGACATCCCGTGGACGAGCAGTACTTC. Residues: CASSEARHPVDEQYF.

The V call is TRBV29-1, the J call TRBJ2-1; D is perhaps TRBD1 (6 bases). In germline, CDR1 is SQVTM, CDR2 ANQGSEA. The CDR3 has 14 residues. V was trimmed by 1 base and J by 8 bases, leaving 15 bases between them. The CDR3 bases are TGCAGCGTTGAAGGAAATCCAGGGGTCGATGAGCAGTTCTTC. Translated: CSVEGNPGVDEQFF.

V is TRBV19 and J is TRBJ1-1; D remains ambiguous. The CDR3 is made up of 18 amino acids. V lost 3 bases to trimming and J lost 0 bases, with 20 bases between them. In germline, CDR1 is LNHDA, CDR2 SQIVND (reference sequence). CDR3 DNA: TGTGCCAGTAGTATTTTGGTTTATGGCCGAGACATGAACACTGAAGCTTTCTTT. This encodes CASSILVYGRDMNTEAFF.

J is TRBJ1-4 and V is TRBV4-1; 8 nucleotides align to TRBD1. With 5 bases clipped from V and 0 bases from J, the junction kept 11 bases outside the gene matches. CDR3 length: 18 amino acids. Germline V gene lookup returns CDR1 MGHRA and CDR2 YSYEKL. The CDR3 DNA follows: TGCGCCAGCAGCACCAAGACAGGGGCCTTTGCAACTAATGAAAAACTGTTTTTT. It translates to CASSTKTGAFATNEKLFF.

This chain links TRBV25-1 with TRBJ2-1; D may be TRBD2 (5 bases). Germline V CDR1 and CDR2: MGHDK, SYGVNS. CDR3 length: 16 amino acids. Deletions cut 5 bases from V and 8 bases from J, with 22 bases between. The CDR3 region is CASSRSRSGIDHEQFF. The DNA of the CDR3 is TGTGCCAGCAGTAGATCGAGGAGCGGTATCGACCATGAGCAGTTCTTC.

The chain is built from TRBV19 and TRBJ1-1; the match to TRBD1 covers 8 bases. This CDR3 is 14 amino acids long. The ends lost 4 bases at V and 4 bases at J; junction bases unmatched: 5. Per the germline V gene, CDR1 is LNHDA and CDR2 is SQIVND (reference sequence). The CDR3: CASSTLDRVTEAFF. CDR3 nucleotide sequence: TGTGCCAGTAGTACCCTGGACAGGGTCACTGAAGCTTTCTTT.

The rearrangement joins TRBV5-8 to TRBJ1-1; D is unresolved. V lost 0 bases and J 0 bases, leaving 6 bases between the germline ends. This CDR3 has 14 residues. The germline gives CDR1 SGHTS, CDR2 YDEGEE. CDR3 region: CASSLASLNTEAFF. In nucleotides, the CDR3 is TGTGCCAGCAGCTTGGCCAGTCTGAACACTGAAGCTTTCTTT. Complete variable domain (other parts from reference TRBV5-8 and TRBJ1-1): EAGVTQSPTHLIKTRGQQATLRCSPISGHTSVYWYQQALGLGLQFLLWYDEGEERNRGNFPPRFSGRQFPNYSSELNVNALELEDSALYLCASSLASLNTEAFFGQGTRLTVV.

CDR3 sequence (DNA): TGCGCCAGCAGCCACGACATGTACCAGCCCCAGCATTTT. Amino acids: CASSHDMYQPQHF. The chain links TRBV4-1 to TRBJ1-5; D is unclear. Germline CDR1 and CDR2: MGHRA and YSYEKL. CDR3 size: 13 residues. V gave up 3 bases and J gave up 7 bases, with 10 bases separating them.

The chain combines TRBV18 with TRBJ1-5; D remains unclear. Trimming stripped 3 bases from V and 5 bases from J, with 14 bases between. This CDR3 has 15 residues. CDR1 and CDR2 from the germline V gene are KGHSH and LQKENI. CDR3 nucleotides: TGTGCCAGCTCACCGCGGGCAATTGAACATCAGCCCCAGCATTTT. Translating it yields CASSPRAIEHQPQHF.